Listed below are T cell receptor beta chains from one sample, sequenced in a study of cytomegalovirus exposure and HLA in healthy donors. Repertoires were generated with immunoSEQ multiplex PCR, while TCRdb's copy carries only in-frame clones and drops some. The sample has roughly 150,000 clones, roughly nine tenths seen once; the top ten hold about 0.65%. What was sequenced was PBMCs. The origin of the receptors is a man in his late teens or twenties in good health and CMV-seronegative. The CDR3 runs from the conserved cysteine through the conserved F or W. The D gene is left open where the match is weak. Clone size is stated in some rows and not others, as once, few, many or a class when expanded.

TRBV29-1	TRBJ2-2	.	.	TGCAGCGTAGGTGGGAGGTTATCCGGGGAGCTGTTTTTT	CSVGGRLSGELFF
TRBV30	TRBJ2-3	.	.	TGTGCCTGGATGAGCGTGGCCAACACAGATACGCAGTATTTT	CAWMSVANTDTQYF
TRBV7-2	TRBJ2-1	.	.	TGTGCCAGCAGCCATCTTGCGAGCTCCTACAATGAGCAGTTCTTC	CASSHLASSYNEQFF
TRBV5-1	TRBJ2-1	.	TRBD2	TGCGCCAGCAGCTTGGCGGGTGGGGCGGGGGTACCCAAAGGGACCTACAATGAGCAGTTCTTC	CASSLAGGAGVPKGTYNEQFF
TRBV6-5	TRBJ2-7	.	.	TGTGCCAGCCGGGACAAAATGTACGAGCAGTACTTC	CASRDKMYEQYF
TRBV25-1	TRBJ2-5	.	.	TGTGCCAGCAGTGAAGGGGGGACCGCCGGGGAGACCCAGTACTTC	CASSEGGTAGETQYF
TRBV7-2	TRBJ2-3	.	.	TGTGCCAGCTGCCGGGGGTCCCCCACAGATACGCAGTATTTT	CASCRGSPTDTQYF
TRBV18	TRBJ2-1	.	TRBD2	TGTGCCAGCTCACCGGGACTAGCGAGGAACAATGAGCAGTTCTTC	CASSPGLARNNEQFF
TRBV4-1	TRBJ1-4	.	.	TGCGCCAGCAGCCAAGATCCCAGCAGGGCTAATGAAAAACTGTTTTTT	CASSQDPSRANEKLFF
TRBV7-3	TRBJ2-5	once	.	TGTGCCAGCAGCTTAACAGGGACTGGCAAAGAGACCCAGTACTTC	CASSLTGTGKETQYF
TRBV6-5	TRBJ1-2	.	.	TGTGCCAGCAGTTACTCACAAATATCCTATGGCTACACCTTC	CASSYSQISYGYTF
TRBV5-1	TRBJ2-3	.	TRBD2	TGCGCCAGCACCTTGGGACTAGCGAGAGATACGCAGTATTTT	CASTLGLARDTQYF
TRBV5-8	TRBJ2-7	.	.	TGTGCCAGCAGCTTTTCGGGTGCTTCCTACGAGCAGTACTTC	CASSFSGASYEQYF
TRBV9	TRBJ1-4	.	.	TGTGCCAGCAGCGTAGCCGGCGGGGGAAATGAAAAACTGTTTTTT	CASSVAGGGNEKLFF
TRBV29-1	TRBJ2-1	.	.	TGCAGCGTTGTTAGCGGTAGCTCCTACAATGAGCAGTTCTTC	CSVVSGSSYNEQFF